This record concerns one T cell receptor (beta chain) sequence. This clone was found once. No cognate antigen has been identified for it. Per-base qualities were not stored, and no clone one base away is much larger. TCRbeta CDR3 regions were amplified from genomic DNA using the immunoSEQ Assay, a bias-controlled multiplex PCR. The study's processing was this. Nucleated cell counts per sample were estimated from amplification of reference gene primers within the assay. To quantify the absolute abundance of each unique TCRbeta CDR3 rearrangement, sequence reads were collapsed and filtered. Productive Simpson clonality was computed per sample as the square root of Simpson's diversity index over productive rearrangements. TCRdb retrieved this table from immuneACCESS and kept in-frame rearrangements only. Not all clones are present; in checked studies, unresolved V genes account for under half, and no reason is known for the remainder. D and trimming come from the DNA, and the V and J calls and clone size come from that table. A total of some 190,000 clones appear in this sample, about 88% of them only once. Of the sample, 4.9% is held by the ten largest clones.

These data come from a study of blood T cell repertoires in COVID-19 (dated by TCRdb to 2019 to 2021). As for the study more broadly: Collaborator samples came from the United States, Italy and Spain and covered acute and convalescent phases of COVID-19. The material from the prospective study consisted of cDNA or gDNA derived from T cells, B-cell-depleted T cells, or PBMCs. Subjects who had been exposed to COVID-19, were actively infected with it, or had recovered from it provided the deeply sampled blood TCRbeta repertoires that made up the dataset. A freely available public database, intended as a resource for researchers studying the immune response to SARS-CoV-2, is where the repertoires were released. Samples came from the ongoing ImmuneRACE study (first 160 participants) plus 1,254 subjects from 6 global collaborators. A de-identified subject ID, COVID-19 status, age in years and sex were almost always included in the sample metadata. HLA class I and class II types, where available, came from metadata supplied by the sample provider rather than from assay-based typing. Points the paper makes about the study in general: The amount of clinical and demographic metadata varied by source and participant and was provided uncurated.

Each collaborating institution followed its own protocols to collect whole blood in K2EDTA tubes. Collaborator samples were shipped for TCRbeta analysis as frozen whole blood, isolated PBMCs, or DNA extracted from either sample type. For CDR1 and CDR2, the germline V gene (reference sequence) lists GTSNPN and SVGIG. The junction carries 12 bases between V and J, which are trimmed by 7 bases and 2 bases respectively. The cysteine opens and the phenylalanine closes a CDR3 of 12 amino acids. CDR3 DNA only is kept here, 36 bases in frame from base 1. The chain uses TRBV30 and TRBJ2-7; a weak D assignment points to TRBD1 (5 bases agree). Sample: peripheral blood. The TCR originated in an elderly woman with acute or convalescent COVID-19. The DNA sequence is TGTGCCTTGTCACGGACAACCTACGAGCAGTACTTC. Its translation reads: CALSRTTYEQYF.